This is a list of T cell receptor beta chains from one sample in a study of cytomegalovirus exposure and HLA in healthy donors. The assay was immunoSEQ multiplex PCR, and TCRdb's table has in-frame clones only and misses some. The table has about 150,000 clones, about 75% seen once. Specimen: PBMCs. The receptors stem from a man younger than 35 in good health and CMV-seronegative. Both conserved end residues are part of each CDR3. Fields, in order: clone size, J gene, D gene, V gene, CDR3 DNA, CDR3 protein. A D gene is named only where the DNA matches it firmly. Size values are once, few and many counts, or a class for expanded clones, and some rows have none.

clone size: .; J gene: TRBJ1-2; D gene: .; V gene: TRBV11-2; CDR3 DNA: TGTGCCAGCAGCTTAGTAACAGGCAGGGGCTACACCTTC; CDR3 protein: CASSLVTGRGYTF
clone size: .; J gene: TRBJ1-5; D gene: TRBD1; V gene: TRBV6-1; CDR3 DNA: TGTGCCAGCAGCTACGACAGGGGCGCTCAGCCCCAGCATTTT; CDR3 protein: CASSYDRGAQPQHF
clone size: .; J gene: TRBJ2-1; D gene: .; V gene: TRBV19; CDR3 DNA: TGTGCCAGTAGTATAGACGGGCGTACAGGAGGGCGAATCGAGCAGTTCTTC; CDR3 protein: CASSIDGRTGGRIEQFF
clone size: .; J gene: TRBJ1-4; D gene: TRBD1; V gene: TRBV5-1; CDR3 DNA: TGCGCCAGCAGCTTGGTCGGACAGGACCCCGAAAAACTGTTTTTT; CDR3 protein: CASSLVGQDPEKLFF
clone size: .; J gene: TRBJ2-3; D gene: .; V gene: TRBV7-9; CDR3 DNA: TGTTCCAGCGTCCTAACTGATACGCAGTATTTT; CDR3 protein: CSSVLTDTQYF
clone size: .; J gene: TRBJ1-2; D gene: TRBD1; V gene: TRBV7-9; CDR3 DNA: TGTGCCAGCAGCCGACCGGACAGGGGGTTCGTGGACGGCTACACCTTC; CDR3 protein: CASSRPDRGFVDGYTF
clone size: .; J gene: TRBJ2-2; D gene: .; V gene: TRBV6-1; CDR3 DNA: TGTGCCAGCAGTGTTATAGGGGTGAGAAACGGGGAGCTGTTTTTT; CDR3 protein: CASSVIGVRNGELFF
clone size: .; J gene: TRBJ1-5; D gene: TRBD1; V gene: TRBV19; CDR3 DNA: TGTGCCACCCACAAACAGGGGGGAGGGCCCCAGCATTTT; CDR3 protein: CATHKQGGGPQHF
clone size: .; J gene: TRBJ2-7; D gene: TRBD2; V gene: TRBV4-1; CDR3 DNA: TGCGCCAGCAGCACGAGCGGGGGCTACGAGCAGTACTTC; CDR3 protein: CASSTSGGYEQYF
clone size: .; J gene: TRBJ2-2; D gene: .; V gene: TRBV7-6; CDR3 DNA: TGTGCCAGCAGCTTGAGAGCTGGCTCTAGGAGGGGGAACACCGGGGAGCTGTTTTTT; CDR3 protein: CASSLRAGSRRGNTGELFF
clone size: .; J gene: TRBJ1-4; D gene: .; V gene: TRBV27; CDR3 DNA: TGTGCCAGCAGTTCGGGGGGGGGCGGTGAAAAACTGTTTTTT; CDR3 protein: CASSSGGGGEKLFF
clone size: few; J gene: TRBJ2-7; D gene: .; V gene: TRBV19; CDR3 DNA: TGTGCCAGTGAAAGCAGGGAATCCTACGAGCAGTACTTC; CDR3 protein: CASESRESYEQYF
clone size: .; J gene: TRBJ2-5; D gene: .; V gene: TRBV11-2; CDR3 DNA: TGTGCCAGCAGCTTGGTCAGCCAAGAGACCCAGTACTTC; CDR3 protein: CASSLVSQETQYF